These 16 T cell receptor beta chains were all obtained from the same sample, sequenced in a study of blood T cells in healthy people across ages. The second PCR ran roughly 6 to 11 cycles with a sample-barcoded 5' primer and J-beta primers. TCRdb reprocessed the 5' RACE reads via MiXCR and lists one record per CDR3 protein. Among some 1,500,000 distinct CDR3 sequences listed, approximately 39% were seen once. Specimen: blood. All receptors come from a woman under 30 in good health.

This clonotype was counted a few times. The chain couples TRBV3-1 to TRBJ1-2, with 7 bases aligning to TRBD1. Germline-derived CDR1 and CDR2 are LGHDT and YNNKEL (reference sequence). V shed 4 bases, J shed 3 bases, and the junction held 5 bases outside the gene matches. CDR3 length: 14 residues. The CDR3 region has the DNA TGTGCCAGCAGCCGGGCAGGGGGGGACTATGGCTACACCTTC. It is translated as CASSRAGGDYGYTF.

V gene TRBV12-5 combines with J gene TRBJ1-2; D gene uncertain. The V end lost 5 bases, the J end lost 3 bases, and 13 bases lay between the germline ends. Germline V gives CDR1 LGHNT, CDR2 FRNRAP. CDR3 length: 14 amino acids. Here the CDR3 reads CASGPWASDYGYTF. CDR3 DNA sequence: TGTGCTAGTGGTCCGTGGGCGTCTGACTATGGCTACACCTTC.

The chain uses TRBV30 and TRBJ2-3; D unresolved. The germline gives CDR1 GTSNPN, CDR2 SVGIG (reference sequence). There are 13 residues in the CDR3. V lost 1 base, J lost 3 bases, and 8 bases lay in between. The CDR3 nucleotides read TGTGCCTGGAGTGCCCGGGTAACAGATACGCAGTATTTT. This encodes CAWSARVTDTQYF.

The V call is TRBV4-2, the J call TRBJ2-7, with 9 bases matching TRBD2. Losses at the gene ends were 4 bases for V and 5 bases for J; bases not matched to a gene: 9. Germline V lookup: CDR1 LGHNA, CDR2 YNFKEQ. CDR3 length: 15 amino acids. The chain's CDR3 is CASSPSGAGVDEQYF. The CDR3, as DNA: TGTGCCAGCAGCCCTAGCGGGGCCGGTGTTGACGAGCAGTACTTC.

This clonotype was detected a few times. The chain has TRBV5-1 and TRBJ2-5, with a weak D call TRBD1 (6 bases). The length of the CDR3 is 15 residues. The germline V gene encodes CDR1 SGHRS and CDR2 YFSETQ. V gave up 1 base and J gave up 1 base, with 11 bases separating them. The CDR3 reads CASSLLQGSQETQYF. DNA for the CDR3: TGCGCCAGCAGCTTGCTTCAGGGGTCCCAAGAGACCCAGTACTTC.

This chain uses TRBV20-1 with TRBJ2-3, with D maybe TRBD2 (5 bases). V dropped 2 bases and J dropped 1 base, with 7 bases sitting between them. Germline loops: CDR1 DFQATT, CDR2 SNEGSKA (reference sequence). This CDR3 contains 13 residues. The CDR3 DNA is TGCAGTGCTAGAAAAGCGGGCACAGATACGCAGTATTTT. Its protein product is CSARKAGTDTQYF.

The chain carries TRBV20-1 and TRBJ2-7; TRBD2 might be the D (6 bases). This CDR3 comprises 12 residues. V lost 6 bases and J 1 base, leaving 10 bases between the germline ends. Germline values: CDR1 DFQATT, CDR2 SNEGSKA (reference sequence). The CDR3 DNA reads TGCAGTGCCCCGACTAGGTCCTACGAGCAGTACTTC. Translating gives CSAPTRSYEQYF.

This clonotype has more than one count but fewer than ten. This sequence joins TRBV6-6 and TRBJ1-2; no firm D call. The CDR3 runs to 14 residues. V was shortened by 6 bases and J by 1 base, with 12 bases between the two germline ends. Germline values: CDR1 MNHNY, CDR2 SVGAGI (reference sequence). In nucleotides, the CDR3 is TGTGCCAGCAGCTTCACGGACGGTAACTATGGCTACACCTTC. Its translation is CASSFTDGNYGYTF.

The chain has TRBV27 and TRBJ1-5; 12 positions agree with TRBD1. The germline gives CDR1 MNHEY, CDR2 SMNVEV (reference sequence). Trimming removed 6 bases from V and 7 bases from J; junction bases left unmatched: 10. This CDR3 is built from 16 residues. CDR3 DNA sequence: TGTGCCAGCAGCCAAAAGGGACAGGGGGCCGTACAGCCCCAGCATTTT. Protein product: CASSQKGQGAVQPQHF.

This clonotype has more than one count but fewer than ten. The rearrangement links TRBV6-2 or TRBV6-3 to TRBJ1-4; a possible D gene is TRBD1 (5 bases). Trimming took 6 bases from V and 2 from J, leaving 13 bases between them. The CDR3 totals 15 residues. Looked up from germline, CDR1 is MNHEY and CDR2 is SVGEGT. CDR3 sequence: CASSSGFSTNEKLFF. In DNA, the CDR3 is TGTGCCAGCAGCTCAGGGTTTTCGACTAATGAAAAACTGTTTTTT.

This clonotype was picked up a small number of times. The chain combines TRBV7-9 with TRBJ2-1; 12 nucleotides align to TRBD2. The ends lost 4 bases at V and 7 bases at J; junction bases unmatched: 11. The CDR3 runs to 17 residues. The V gene's germline CDR1 is SEHNR and CDR2 FQNEAQ (reference sequence). The CDR3 region has the DNA TGTGCCAGCAGCTCCCCCCTACTAGCGGGAGGACCTAATGAGCAGTTCTTC. Translating it yields CASSSPLLAGGPNEQFF.

The chain recombines TRBV6-5 with TRBJ2-3; TRBD2 matches at 7 bases. From germline, CDR1 is MNHEY and CDR2 SVGAGI. The CDR3 is made up of 16 amino acids. V lost 0 bases and J lost 2; bases outside the gene matches: 5. This chain's CDR3 is CASSYSAGVSTDTQYF. As DNA, the CDR3 is TGTGCCAGCAGTTACTCGGCGGGGGTATCCACAGATACGCAGTATTTT.

Note on this clonotype: A much larger clone is a single base away; this may be a read error. The rearrangement joins TRBV29-1 to TRBJ2-1, with 9 bases lining up with TRBD2. This CDR3 comprises 13 residues. The V gene end was trimmed by 6 bases and the J gene end by 13 bases; junction bases not matched to a gene: 13. Germline V gene data show CDR1 as SQVTM and CDR2 as ANQGSEA. Here the CDR3 DNA reads TGCAGCGTCGCCGGGACTAGCCGCGAGACCCAGTTCTTC. It encodes CSVAGTSRETQFF.

About this clonotype itself: A junction boundary mismatches the germline segment, possibly from a read error. V is TRBV4-3 and J is TRBJ1-1, with D unclear. There are 15 residues in the CDR3. CDR1 is LGHNA, CDR2 YSLEER, per germline. The CDR3: CTSSLGRRMNTEAFF. The CDR3 DNA reads as TGCACCAGCAGCTTAGGACGGCGGATGAACACTGAAGCTTTCTTT.

This sequence joins TRBV7-9 and TRBJ2-1; D possibly corresponds to TRBD1 (6 bases). The J call is doubtful: the DNA matches TRBJ2-7 better. Germline CDR1 and CDR2: SEHNR and FQNEAQ (reference sequence). The CDR3 totals 15 residues. The CDR3 coding sequence is TGTGCCAGCACCCCTAGGGGGTTCGCCTACAATGAGCAGTACTTC. Amino acids: CASTPRGFAYNEQYF.

This chain links TRBV10-3 with TRBJ1-2; 8 nucleotides match TRBD1. In germline, CDR1 is ENHRY, CDR2 SYGVKD. The junction had 15 bases not matched to a gene; V was cut back by 0 bases and J by 6 bases. CDR3 length equals 18 residues. In DNA form, the CDR3 reads TGTGCCATCAGTGAGTCCAAGACAGGGGCCCCCTCAAACGATGGCTACACCTTC. Amino acids: CAISESKTGAPSNDGYTF.